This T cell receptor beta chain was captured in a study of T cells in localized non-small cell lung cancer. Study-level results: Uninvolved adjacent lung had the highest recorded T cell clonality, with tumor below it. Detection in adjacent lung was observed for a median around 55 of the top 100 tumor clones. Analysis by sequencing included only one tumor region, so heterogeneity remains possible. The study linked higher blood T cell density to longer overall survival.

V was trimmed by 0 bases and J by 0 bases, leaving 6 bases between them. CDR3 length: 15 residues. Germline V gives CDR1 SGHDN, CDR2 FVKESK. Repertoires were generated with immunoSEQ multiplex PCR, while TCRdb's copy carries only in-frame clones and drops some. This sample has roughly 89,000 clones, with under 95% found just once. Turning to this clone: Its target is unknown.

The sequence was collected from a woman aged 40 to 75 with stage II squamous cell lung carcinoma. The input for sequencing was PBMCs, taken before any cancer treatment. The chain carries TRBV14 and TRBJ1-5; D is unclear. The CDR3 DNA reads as TGTGCCAGCAGCCAAGATCAGGATAGCAATCAGCCCCAGCATTTT. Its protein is CASSQDQDSNQPQHF.